Shown below are 29 T cell receptor beta chains from a single sample sequenced in a study of early T cells in non-severe SARS-CoV-2 infection. TCRdb re-called the 5' RACE reads with MiXCR, one entry per CDR3 protein. Altogether around 58,000 distinct CDR3 sequences are present, roughly 8% being singletons, with the ten largest covering roughly a tenth. Sequenced material: whole blood, taken at baseline. The source of these receptors is an adult who was a healthcare worker with PCR-confirmed SARS-CoV-2 infection or an uninfected control (not recorded which).

This clonotype was observed at least ten times. The V and J genes are TRBV29-1 and TRBJ1-2; TRBD1 agrees at 7 bases. There are 12 residues in the CDR3. Per germline, CDR1 SQVTM and CDR2 ANQGSEA. The trim removed 6 bases at V and 6 bases at J, leaving 7 bases unmatched. The CDR3 coding sequence is TGCAGCGTCGACAGGGCCATTAATGGCTACACCTTC. It specifies CSVDRAINGYTF.

This chain joins TRBV7-9 and TRBJ2-3; D is unresolved. The CDR3 loop spans 16 amino acids. The V gene's germline CDR1 is SEHNR and CDR2 FQNEAQ (reference sequence). Trimming cost V 5 bases and J 6 bases, with 21 bases left between them. The chain's CDR3 is CASSPTRSTYSDTQYF. In DNA form, the CDR3 reads TGTGCCAGCAGCCCAACCAGGAGCACGTACTCCGATACGCAGTATTTT.

This clonotype was recorded many times. This chain joins TRBV2 and TRBJ2-4; D is possibly TRBD1 (6 bases). This CDR3 has 10 amino acids. Germline CDR1 and CDR2: SNHLY and FYNNEI. V lost 8 bases, J lost 9 bases, and 8 bases lay in between. CDR3 DNA: TGTGCCAGCGGACAGCCCATTCAGTACTTC. This sequence encodes CASGQPIQYF.

In its sample, this clonotype was seen many times. Its ends do not fully match the called genes, so a read error is possible. This rearrangement joins TRBV5-1 to TRBJ2-1; 11 bases agree with TRBD2. Germline CDR1 is SGHRS and CDR2 is YFSETQ. The CDR3 is 13 amino acids. The CDR3 sequence: CASSPGTSGRWVF. The CDR3 region has the DNA TGCGCCAGCAGCCCAGGGACTAGCGGTCGCTGGGTCTTC.

This clonotype was counted between two and nine times. The chain combines TRBV6-4 with TRBJ2-7; 8 nucleotides align to TRBD1. Germline trimming cut 0 bases from V and 6 bases from J; bases unmatched to any gene: 1. CDR1 MRHNA and CDR2 SNTAGT come from the germline V gene. The CDR3 length is 13 residues. The CDR3 is CASSDSGTGEQYF. The CDR3 DNA sequence: TGTGCCAGCAGTGACTCAGGGACAGGCGAGCAGTACTTC.

This clonotype was recorded many times. Written as DNA, the CDR3 is TGCGCCAGCAGCCCCTTTCCGAATGAGCAGTTCTTC. Protein: CASSPFPNEQFF. The rearrangement joins TRBV5-1 to TRBJ2-1; no clear D gene. The V end was cut by 4 bases, the J end by 7 bases, with 9 bases between. This CDR3 has 12 residues. Germline-derived CDR1 and CDR2 are SGHRS and YFSETQ. The whole variable domain, remainder taken from reference TRBV5-1 and TRBJ2-1, is KAGVTQTPRYLIKTRGQQVTLSCSPISGHRSVSWYQQTPGQGLQFLFEYFSETQRNKGNFPGRFSGRQFSNSRSEMNVSTLELGDSALYLCASSPFPNEQFFGPGTRLTVL.

This clonotype was observed many times. This chain links TRBV13 with TRBJ2-3, with D perhaps matching TRBD1 or TRBD2 (6 bases each). The V and J ends lost 4 bases and 1 base respectively, with 21 bases between them. CDR1 PRHDT and CDR2 FYEKMQ come from the germline V gene (reference sequence). The CDR3 length is 18 residues. CDR3 sequence: CASSSGAVSVSGTDTQYF. The DNA of the CDR3 is TGTGCCAGCAGCTCGGGGGCGGTTAGCGTCTCGGGCACAGATACGCAGTATTTT.

The V and J genes are TRBV28 and TRBJ2-4; no definite D call. V lost 4 bases and J 5 bases, leaving 9 bases between the germline ends. There are 13 residues in the CDR3. Germline CDR1 reads MDHEN; CDR2 reads SYDVKM. DNA of the CDR3: TGTGCCAGCAGTTGGTTAGAGGAAAACATTCAGTACTTC. Its translation: CASSWLEENIQYF.

Many counts were recorded for this clonotype. This chain joins TRBV5-1 and TRBJ1-1; D gene ambiguous. Deletions cut 0 bases from V and 7 bases from J, with 16 bases between. There are 15 residues in the CDR3. Germline-derived CDR1 and CDR2 are SGHRS and YFSETQ. This CDR3 reads CASSLASFTSSEAFF. As DNA, the CDR3 is TGCGCCAGCAGCTTGGCCTCCTTTACATCCAGTGAAGCTTTCTTT.

This clonotype occurred many times. The V gene is TRBV5-6, the J gene TRBJ2-7; tentatively, D is TRBD2 (6 bases). The V gene's germline CDR1 is SGHDT and CDR2 YYEEEE. The germline V and J ends were trimmed by 4 bases and 5 bases, with 13 bases remaining between them. CDR3 length: 13 residues. CDR3 in DNA: TGTGCCAGCAGCCCCCCGGGGGTCCACGAGCAGTACTTC. Translation gives CASSPPGVHEQYF.

In its sample, this clonotype was seen many times. The chain joins TRBV7-3 to TRBJ2-5; 7 bases match TRBD2. Germline V CDR1 and CDR2: SGHTA, FQGTGA. V was pared by 5 bases and J by 3 bases, with 6 bases of the junction left unmatched. The CDR3 covers 14 residues. DNA for the CDR3: TGTGCCAGCAGCCCCCGGGGAGGGAAAGAGACCCAGTACTTC. As protein: CASSPRGGKETQYF.

Comment on this clonotype: A much larger clone sits a single nucleotide away, making a read error possible. The rearrangement uses TRBV5-6 and TRBJ1-1; D call uncertain. CDR3 length: 13 residues. The germline CDR1 and CDR2 sequences are SGHDT and YYEEEE. CDR3 bases: TGTGCCAGCAGCTTCATCGTGAACACTGAAGCTATCTTT. Amino acids: CASSFIVNTEAIF.

This chain joins TRBV19 and TRBJ2-7; TRBD1 matches at 7 bases. The V gene end was trimmed by 5 bases and the J gene end by 0 bases; junction bases not matched to a gene: 7. CDR1 and CDR2 (germline): LNHDA, SQIVND (reference sequence). CDR3 length equals 15 residues. The CDR3 spells CASSADRAHSYEQYF. CDR3 nucleotide sequence: TGTGCCAGTAGTGCCGACAGGGCCCACTCCTACGAGCAGTACTTC.

This clonotype was found many times. The V gene is TRBV11-2, the J gene TRBJ2-7, with D possibly TRBD2 on 6 matching bases. The CDR3 is 15 amino acids. CDR1 and CDR2 from the germline V gene are SGHAT and FQNNGV. V lost 0 bases and J lost 2, with 11 bases in between. The CDR3 region is CASSLEAGGAYEQYF. In DNA, the CDR3 is TGTGCCAGCAGCTTAGAAGCGGGTGGGGCCTACGAGCAGTACTTC.

The table lists this clonotype with many counts. The V gene is TRBV6-2 or TRBV6-3, the J gene TRBJ2-1, with TRBD2 matching 7 bases. This CDR3 is 14 amino acids long. V lost 2 bases to trimming and J lost 15 bases; unmatched junction nucleotides: 13. Germline V gene data show CDR1 as MNHEY and CDR2 as SVGEGT. CDR3 bases: TGTGCCAGCAGTTACGCCGGTGGCGGGAGAAGGAGGTTCTTC. Translation: CASSYAGGGRRRFF.

The chain uses TRBV4-3 and TRBJ2-1; 9 nucleotides align to TRBD2. This CDR3 is built from 15 residues. Germline V lookup: CDR1 LGHNA, CDR2 YSLEER. V was clipped by 1 base and J by 5 bases; unmatched bases: 3. The CDR3 loop reads CASSQGLAGNNEQFF. CDR3 DNA: TGCGCCAGCAGCCAAGGGCTAGCGGGGAACAATGAGCAGTTCTTC.

This clonotype came up a few times. V is TRBV7-9 and J is TRBJ1-2, with 7 bases fitting TRBD1. From germline, CDR1 is SEHNR and CDR2 FQNEAQ (reference sequence). The CDR3 runs to 15 residues. V trimming: 7 bases; J trimming: 10 bases; junction bases outside the gene matches: 18. This CDR3 reads CASNPLGSGQTFYTF. For the CDR3, the DNA is TGTGCCAGCAATCCCCTAGGGTCGGGACAGACTTTCTACACCTTC.

This clonotype was detected only a few times. CDR3 DNA: TGTGCCAGCAGCTCGAGAGACGGGAGCTACGAGCAGTACTTC. Amino acid sequence: CASSSRDGSYEQYF. The chain joins TRBV5-4 to TRBJ2-7; weak D call: TRBD2 (6 bases). The germline CDR1 and CDR2 sequences are SGHNT and YYREEE (reference sequence). CDR3 length: 14 amino acids. Trimming left V 3 bases short and J 3 bases short, with 13 bases between.

V and J are TRBV20-1 and TRBJ2-7; 10 bases match TRBD2. J lost 1 base, V lost 6 bases, and 3 bases had no gene match. There are 13 residues in the CDR3. Germline V CDR1 and CDR2: DFQATT, SNEGSKA (reference sequence). The DNA of the CDR3 is TGCAGTGCACGGACTAGCGGATCCTACGAGCAGTACTTC. Translated, it gives CSARTSGSYEQYF.

Ten or more counts support this clonotype. The chain couples TRBV15 to TRBJ1-2; D remains unclear. Germline V gene sequence: CDR1 LNHNV, CDR2 YYDKDF (reference sequence). The CDR3 has 15 residues. The germline V and J ends were trimmed by 0 bases and 4 bases, with 12 bases remaining between them. CDR3 protein: CATSRDRVGGYGYTF. Written as DNA, the CDR3 is TGTGCCACCAGCAGAGATCGTGTGGGTGGCTATGGCTACACCTTC.

A single count supports this clonotype. The genes are TRBV12-3 or TRBV12-4 and TRBJ1-1; a weak D match, TRBD1 (6 bases). The CDR3 is 14 residues long. With 6 bases removed from V and 3 bases from J, the gap between germline ends came to 14 bases. CDR3 sequence (DNA): TGTGCCAGCAGGCTGGGGGCGCTTGACACTGAAGCTTTCTTT. This gives the protein CASRLGALDTEAFF.

This clonotype was found a few times. The V and J genes are TRBV6-2 or TRBV6-3 and TRBJ1-5; D ambiguous. Trimming pared 2 bases from V and 9 bases from J, leaving 11 bases between. This CDR3 is 13 amino acids long. Germline V lookup: CDR1 MNHEY, CDR2 SVGEGT. The CDR3 reads CASSYTSGRPQHF. The DNA of the CDR3 is TGTGCCAGCAGTTACACGTCGGGTCGGCCCCAGCATTTT.

In its sample, this clonotype ranks as medium-sized (0.01 to 0.1%). J is TRBJ1-2 and V is TRBV28; D ambiguous. Germline loops: CDR1 MDHEN, CDR2 SYDVKM. With 5 bases removed from V and 3 bases from J, the gap between germline ends came to 13 bases. This CDR3 has 14 amino acids. The CDR3 DNA is TGTGCCAGCAGTACGTCCGGACGATACTATGGCTACACCTTC. Its translation: CASSTSGRYYGYTF.

The table lists this clonotype with many counts. The J gene is TRBJ2-7, the V gene TRBV20-1; 11 positions agree with TRBD2. The CDR3 spans 13 residues. V trimming: 3 bases; J trimming: 5 bases; junction bases outside the gene matches: 3. The germline V gene has CDR1 DFQATT and CDR2 SNEGSKA (reference sequence). Written as DNA, the CDR3 is TGCAGTGCTAGGCCGACTAGCGGGAACGAGCAGTACTTC. This sequence encodes CSARPTSGNEQYF.

This clonotype was counted ten times or more. For the CDR3, the DNA is TGTGCCAGCAGCTTGATGGGACTAGCGGCTACCACAGATACGCAGTATTTT. This encodes CASSLMGLAATTDTQYF. The chain carries TRBV11-1 and TRBJ2-3, with 11 bases lining up with TRBD2. V was pared by 3 bases and J by 2 bases, with 7 bases of the junction left unmatched. Germline V gives CDR1 SGHAT, CDR2 FQDESV (reference sequence). The CDR3 extends over 17 amino acids.

At least ten counts were recorded for this clonotype. This chain links TRBV5-1 with TRBJ1-4; tentatively, D is TRBD1 (6 bases). Germline values: CDR1 SGHRS, CDR2 YFSETQ. V was trimmed by 2 bases and J by 0 bases, leaving 8 bases between them. CDR3 size: 15 residues. The CDR3 reads CASSLQGTTNEKLFF. In DNA, the CDR3 is TGCGCCAGCAGCTTACAGGGAACAACTAATGAAAAACTGTTTTTT.

This clonotype was counted at least ten times. The chain carries TRBV7-9 and TRBJ2-7; TRBD1 matches at 9 bases. The CDR3 runs 14 residues. The J segment lost 4 bases and the V segment lost 5 bases, leaving 6 bases of the junction unmatched. The germline gives CDR1 SEHNR, CDR2 FQNEAQ (reference sequence). The CDR3 nucleotides are TGTGCCAGCAGCGGAGGGACAGGGACGTACGAGCAGTACTTC. This codes for CASSGGTGTYEQYF.

This clonotype has a count of ten or more. This sequence joins TRBV15 and TRBJ1-6, with 8 bases fitting TRBD1. There are 15 residues in the CDR3. The V segment lost 1 base and the J segment 7 bases; nucleotides outside the gene matches: 3. CDR1 LNHNV and CDR2 YYDKDF come from the germline V gene (reference sequence). As DNA, the CDR3 is TGTGCCACCAGCAGAGTGCAGGGGGCGAATTCACCCCTCCACTTT. Amino acids: CATSRVQGANSPLHF.

CDR3: CATGRPGETQYF. The CDR3 coding sequence is TGTGCCACCGGTCGTCCGGGGGAGACCCAGTACTTC. The chain combines TRBV10-3 with TRBJ2-5; a weak D match, TRBD2 (5 bases). CDR3 length: 12 amino acids. In germline, CDR1 is ENHRY, CDR2 SYGVKD. The V gene lost 10 bases and the J gene lost 5 bases, with 14 bases spanning the gap.